The source of this T cell receptor (beta chain) is a study of T-cell memory formation after mild COVID-19. Study in general: Across donors, TCR clusters were largely donor specific. Regarding the study as a whole: Mostly located in CM and EM were contracting CD4+ clones, with contracting CD8+ clones located in EMRA.

Turning to this clonotype: Its antigen is not known.

A single record per CDR3 protein comes from TCRdb applying MiXCR to the 5' RACE reads. Of about 350,000 distinct CDR3 sequences listed, approximately 15% are singletons. Sample: PBMCs or a T cell subset sorted from them (not recorded which). The receptor's source is a man aged 18-30 years who had mild COVID-19 (a few samples of this study predate the infection). Cell type and time point are not known.

Here the CDR3 reads CASSDWTGNTEAFF. The CDR3 DNA reads as TGCGCCAGCAGCGATTGGACAGGGAACACTGAAGCTTTCTTT. This sequence joins TRBV4-3 and TRBJ1-1, with 7 bases aligning to TRBD1. After removal of 5 bases from V and 1 base from J, the junction contained 4 bases not matched to a gene. The CDR3 has 14 amino acids. CDR1 and CDR2 from the germline V gene are LGHNA and YSLEER.